This T cell receptor beta chain was documented in a study of blood T cells in healthy people across ages. Study-level points and caveats: A strong correlation was seen between TCR beta diversity and naive T cell percentage.

This clonotype was found a few times. What it recognizes is unknown. The germline V and J ends were trimmed by 6 bases and 6 bases, with 9 bases remaining between them. The CDR3 runs 11 residues. Through a sample-barcoded 5' primer and a J-beta primer mix, a second PCR was run for roughly 7 to 12 cycles. Using its own MiXCR run on the 5' RACE reads, TCRdb lists one record per CDR3 protein. There are around 1,000,000 distinct CDR3 sequences in the sample; almost 25% occur only once, and 0.65% to 0.75% lies in the top ten. These same data were also listed under a study on T cells of mothers and their children. That work contributes: Material was donated by three healthy Caucasian mothers and their six children.

V is TRBV12-3 or TRBV12-4 and J is TRBJ2-7; D is perhaps TRBD1 (5 bases). Sequencing was performed on blood. The origin of this receptor is a girl aged 2-10 years in good health. The CDR3 loop reads CASRETGEQYF. As DNA, the CDR3 is TGTGCCAGCAGGGAAACAGGCGAGCAGTACTTC.